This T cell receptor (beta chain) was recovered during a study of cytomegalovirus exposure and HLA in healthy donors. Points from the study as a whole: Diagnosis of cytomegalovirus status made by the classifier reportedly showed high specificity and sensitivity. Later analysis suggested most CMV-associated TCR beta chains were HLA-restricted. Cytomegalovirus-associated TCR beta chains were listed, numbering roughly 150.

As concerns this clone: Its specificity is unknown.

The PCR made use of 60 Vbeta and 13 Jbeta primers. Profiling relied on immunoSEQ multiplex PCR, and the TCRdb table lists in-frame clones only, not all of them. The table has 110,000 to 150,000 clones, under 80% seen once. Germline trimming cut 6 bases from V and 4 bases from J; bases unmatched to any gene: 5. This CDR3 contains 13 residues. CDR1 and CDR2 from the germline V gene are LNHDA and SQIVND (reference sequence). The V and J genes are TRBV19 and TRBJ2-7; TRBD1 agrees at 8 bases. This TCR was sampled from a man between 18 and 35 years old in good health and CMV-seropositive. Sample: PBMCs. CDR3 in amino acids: CASSYGTGYEQYF. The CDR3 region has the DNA TGTGCCAGTAGCTACGGGACAGGATACGAGCAGTACTTC.